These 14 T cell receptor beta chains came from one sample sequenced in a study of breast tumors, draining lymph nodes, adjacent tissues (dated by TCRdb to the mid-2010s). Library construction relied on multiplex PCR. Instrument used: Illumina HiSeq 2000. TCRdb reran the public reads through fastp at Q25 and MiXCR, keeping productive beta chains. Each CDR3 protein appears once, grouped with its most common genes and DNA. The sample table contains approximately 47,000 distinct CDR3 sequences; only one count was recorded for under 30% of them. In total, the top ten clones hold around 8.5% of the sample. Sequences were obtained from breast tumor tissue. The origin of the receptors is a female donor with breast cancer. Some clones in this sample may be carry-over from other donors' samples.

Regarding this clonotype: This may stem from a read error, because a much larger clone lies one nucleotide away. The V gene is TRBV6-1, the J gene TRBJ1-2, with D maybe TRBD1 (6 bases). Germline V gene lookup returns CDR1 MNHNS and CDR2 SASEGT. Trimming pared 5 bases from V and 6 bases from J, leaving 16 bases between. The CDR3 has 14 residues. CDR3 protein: CASSPIPGADGYTF. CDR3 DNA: TGTGCCAGCAGTCCCATCCCAGGGGCAGATGGCTACACCTTC.

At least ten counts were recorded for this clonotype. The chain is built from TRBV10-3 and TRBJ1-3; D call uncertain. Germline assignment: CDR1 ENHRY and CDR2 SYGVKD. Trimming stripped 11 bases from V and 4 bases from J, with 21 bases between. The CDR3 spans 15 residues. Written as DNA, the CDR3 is TGTGCCTCCGGTTTGGGGTCCCCTTCCGGAAACACCATATATTTT. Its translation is CASGLGSPSGNTIYF.

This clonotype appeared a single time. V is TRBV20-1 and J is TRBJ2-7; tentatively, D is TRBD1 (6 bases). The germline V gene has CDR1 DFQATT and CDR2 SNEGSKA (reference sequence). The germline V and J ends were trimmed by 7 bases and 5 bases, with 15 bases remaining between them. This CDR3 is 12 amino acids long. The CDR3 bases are TGCAGTGGAGGGCAGGGGAGCAACGAGCAGTACTTC. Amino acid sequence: CSGGQGSNEQYF.

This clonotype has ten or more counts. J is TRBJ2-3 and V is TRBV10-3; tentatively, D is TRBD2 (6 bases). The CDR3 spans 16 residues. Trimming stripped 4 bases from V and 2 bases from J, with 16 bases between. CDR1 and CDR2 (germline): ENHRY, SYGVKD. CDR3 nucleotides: TGTGCCATCAGTGGCCCGACTAGTAACCCCACAGATACGCAGTATTTT. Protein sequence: CAISGPTSNPTDTQYF.

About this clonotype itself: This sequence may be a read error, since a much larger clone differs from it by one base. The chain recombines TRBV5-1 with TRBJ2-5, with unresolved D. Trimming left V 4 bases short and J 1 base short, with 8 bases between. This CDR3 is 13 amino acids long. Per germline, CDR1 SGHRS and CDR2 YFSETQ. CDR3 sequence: CASSPPPQETQYF. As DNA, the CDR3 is TGCGCCAGCAGCCCCCCGCCCCAAGAGACCCAGTACTTC.

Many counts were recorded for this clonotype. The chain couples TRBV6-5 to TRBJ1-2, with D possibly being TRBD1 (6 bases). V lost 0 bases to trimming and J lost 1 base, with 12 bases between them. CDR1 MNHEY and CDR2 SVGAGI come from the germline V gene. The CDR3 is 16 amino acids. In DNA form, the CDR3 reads TGTGCCAGCAGTTACTCGGACAGACCCTATAACTATGGCTACACCTTC. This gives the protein CASSYSDRPYNYGYTF.

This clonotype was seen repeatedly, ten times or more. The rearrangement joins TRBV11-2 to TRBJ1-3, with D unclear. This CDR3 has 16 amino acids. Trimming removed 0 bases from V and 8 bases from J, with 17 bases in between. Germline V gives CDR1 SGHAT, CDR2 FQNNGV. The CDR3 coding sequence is TGTGCCAGCAGCTTAGAGTGGGGAGGATGGGCCGACACCATATATTTT. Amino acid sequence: CASSLEWGGWADTIYF.

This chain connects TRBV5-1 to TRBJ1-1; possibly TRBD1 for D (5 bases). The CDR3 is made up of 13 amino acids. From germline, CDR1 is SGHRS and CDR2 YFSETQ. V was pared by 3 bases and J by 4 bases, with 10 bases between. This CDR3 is CASSSTVGTEAFF. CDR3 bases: TGCGCCAGCAGCTCGACAGTCGGCACTGAAGCTTTCTTT.

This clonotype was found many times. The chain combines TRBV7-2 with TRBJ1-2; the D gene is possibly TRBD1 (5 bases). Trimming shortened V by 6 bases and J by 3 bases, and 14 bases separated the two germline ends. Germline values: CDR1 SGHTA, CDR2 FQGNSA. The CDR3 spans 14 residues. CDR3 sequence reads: CASRKSGTDYGYTF. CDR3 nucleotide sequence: TGTGCCAGCAGAAAATCCGGGACGGACTATGGCTACACCTTC.

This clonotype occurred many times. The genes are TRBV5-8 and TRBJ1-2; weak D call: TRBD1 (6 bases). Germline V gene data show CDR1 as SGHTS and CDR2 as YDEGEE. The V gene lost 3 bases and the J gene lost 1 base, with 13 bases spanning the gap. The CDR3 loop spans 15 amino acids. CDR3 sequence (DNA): TGTGCCAGCAGCTCGAGGACAGCTTATAACTATGGCTACACCTTC. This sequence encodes CASSSRTAYNYGYTF.

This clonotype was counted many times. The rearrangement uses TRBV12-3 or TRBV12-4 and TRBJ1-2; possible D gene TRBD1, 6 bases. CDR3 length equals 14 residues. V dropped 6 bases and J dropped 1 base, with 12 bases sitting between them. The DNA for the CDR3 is TGTGCCAGCAGCCCACACAGGGATAACTATGGCTACACCTTC. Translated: CASSPHRDNYGYTF.

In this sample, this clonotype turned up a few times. The CDR3 protein is CATSTTDTQYF. The CDR3 DNA is TGTGCCACCTCGACCACAGATACGCAGTATTTT. This sequence joins TRBV3-1 and TRBJ2-3; no clear D. Looked up from germline, CDR1 is LGHDT and CDR2 is YNNKEL (reference sequence). The length of the CDR3 is 11 residues. Between the trimmed V and J ends, which lost 10 bases and 2 bases, there was a span of 7 bases.

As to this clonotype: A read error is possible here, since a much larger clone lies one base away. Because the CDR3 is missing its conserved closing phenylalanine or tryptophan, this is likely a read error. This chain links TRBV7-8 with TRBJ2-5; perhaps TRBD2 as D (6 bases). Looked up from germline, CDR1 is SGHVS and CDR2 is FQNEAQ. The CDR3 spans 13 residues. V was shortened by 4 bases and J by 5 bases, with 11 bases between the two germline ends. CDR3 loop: CASSSGVRETQYS. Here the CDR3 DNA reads TGTGCCAGCAGCTCGGGAGTCCGGGAGACCCAGTACTCC.

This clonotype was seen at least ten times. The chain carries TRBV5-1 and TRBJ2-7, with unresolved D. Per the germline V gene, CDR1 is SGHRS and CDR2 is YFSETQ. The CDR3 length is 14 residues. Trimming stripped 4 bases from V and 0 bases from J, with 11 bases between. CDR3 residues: CASSPDWSSYEQYF. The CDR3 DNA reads TGCGCCAGCAGCCCCGACTGGAGCTCCTACGAGCAGTACTTC.